A single sample is the source of the 30 T cell receptor beta chains below, sequenced in a study of blood T cells in healthy people across ages (dated by TCRdb to between 2015 and 2017). Libraries were made using 5' RACE. The sequencer was an Illumina HiSeq 2500. The second PCR ran for about 6 to 12 cycles and used a J-beta primer mix along with a sample-barcoded 5' primer. TCRdb reworked the public reads: Q25 trimming with fastp, MiXCR clone assembly, productive beta chains retained. Rows with a matching CDR3 protein are joined into one entry that keeps the most common DNA and genes. Across this sample there are 450,000 to 650,000 distinct CDR3 sequences, with 24% seen only once. Together, the top ten hold approximately 10% of the sample. These same records also appear under a second study, on T cells of mothers and their children.

The material sequenced was blood. Receptor source: a boy aged 5-17 years in good health.

The chain uses TRBV14 and TRBJ2-7; TRBD1 is a possible D gene (6 bases). CDR1 is SGHDN, CDR2 FVKESK, per germline. The CDR3 sequence is 14 residues long. V was pared by 5 bases and J by 1 base, with 12 bases between. CDR3 DNA: TGTGCCAGCAGCGACAGGTTGGGGTCCTACGAGCAGTACTTC. Protein: CASSDRLGSYEQYF.

The gene calls are TRBV6-5 and TRBJ1-4; no clear D gene. The CDR3 sequence is 16 residues long. Germline V gene sequence: CDR1 MNHEY, CDR2 SVGAGI. Trimming shortened V by 2 bases and J by 0 bases, and 10 bases separated the two germline ends. As DNA, the CDR3 is TGTGCCAGCAGTTACACTGAGCCCACAACTAATGAAAAACTGTTTTTT. It is translated as CASSYTEPTTNEKLFF.

V usage is TRBV7-9 and J usage is TRBJ1-1, with D possibly TRBD1 on 5 matching bases. With 4 bases removed from V and 8 bases from J, the gap between germline ends came to 14 bases. The CDR3 is 13 amino acids. From germline, CDR1 is SEHNR and CDR2 FQNEAQ (reference sequence). The CDR3 spells CASSSGALTEAFF. CDR3 coding DNA: TGTGCCAGCAGCTCCGGGGCGCTTACAGAAGCTTTCTTT. Full variable domain (outside the CDR3, taken from reference TRBV7-9 and TRBJ1-1): DTGVSQNPRHKITKRGQNVTFRCDPISEHNRLYWYRQTLGQGPEFLTYFQNEAQLEKSRLLSDRFSAERPKGSFSTLEIQRTEQGDSAMYLCASSSGALTEAFFGQGTRLTVV.

The chain couples TRBV5-1 to TRBJ2-4; TRBD2 aligns across 8 bases. The CDR3 runs 14 residues. CDR1 and CDR2 (germline): SGHRS, YFSETQ. The ends lost 0 bases at V and 8 bases at J; junction bases unmatched: 4. CDR3 DNA: TGCGCCAGCAGCTTGGACGGGAGGGGTGACATTCAGTACTTC. Encoded protein: CASSLDGRGDIQYF.

The chain couples TRBV12-3 or TRBV12-4 to TRBJ1-6; D ambiguous. This CDR3 comprises 12 residues. Trimming pared 6 bases from V and 10 bases from J, leaving 10 bases between. The CDR3 DNA reads TGTGCCAGCAGCCCCTCGAGGTCACCCCTCCACTTT. It codes for CASSPSRSPLHF.

This clonotype occurred many times. The chain is built from TRBV7-8 and TRBJ2-5; weak D call: TRBD1 (6 bases). Trimming cost V 1 base and J 6 bases, with 9 bases left between them. CDR1 and CDR2 from the germline V gene are SGHVS and FQNEAQ. This CDR3 contains 13 residues. The CDR3 is CASSLDREQTQYF. CDR3 coding DNA: TGTGCCAGCAGCTTAGACAGGGAACAGACCCAGTACTTC. Full variable domain (missing parts from reference TRBV7-8 and TRBJ2-5): GAGVSQSPRYKVAKRGQDVALRCDPISGHVSLFWYQQALGQGPEFLTYFQNEAQLDKSGLPSDRFFAERPEGSVSTLKIQRTQQEDSAVYLCASSLDREQTQYFGPGTRLLVL.

The chain's CDR3 is CASSLEPGLAGYNEQFF. In DNA, the CDR3 is TGTGCCAGCAGCTTGGAACCGGGACTAGCGGGATACAATGAGCAGTTCTTC. V is TRBV11-2 and J is TRBJ2-1, with 13 positions matching TRBD2. CDR1 is SGHAT and CDR2 is FQNNGV in the germline V gene. Trimming cost V 3 bases and J 4 bases; bases outside gene matches: 6. CDR3 length: 17 residues.

The gene calls are TRBV5-1 and TRBJ2-1; 13 positions match TRBD2. With the DNA end fitting TRBJ2-7 better, the J assignment may be wrong. From germline, CDR1 is SGHRS and CDR2 YFSETQ. This CDR3 comprises 15 residues. The CDR3 loop reads CASSRTSGGYNEQYF. As DNA, the CDR3 is TGCGCCAGCAGTCGGACTAGCGGGGGCTACAATGAGCAGTACTTC.

The chain employs TRBV9 and TRBJ1-5; D not resolved. Trimming took off 3 bases at V and 0 bases at J, with 10 bases between the two ends. Germline assignment: CDR1 SGDLS and CDR2 YYNGEE. The CDR3 totals 15 residues. The CDR3 protein is CASSAGWASNQPQHF. For the CDR3, the DNA is TGTGCCAGCAGCGCCGGCTGGGCTAGCAATCAGCCCCAGCATTTT.

The rearrangement uses TRBV19 and TRBJ1-5, with 7 bases matching TRBD1. The CDR3 is 18 amino acids. Germline-derived CDR1 and CDR2 are LNHDA and SQIVND (reference sequence). Unmatched junction bases numbered 14, after V lost 6 bases and J lost 0 bases. The CDR3 sequence: CASSNRQGVTFSNQPQHF. The CDR3 DNA reads TGTGCCAGTAGCAACCGACAGGGAGTAACCTTTAGCAATCAGCCCCAGCATTTT.

This rearrangement joins TRBV28 to TRBJ1-1; D unclear. The CDR3 extends over 12 amino acids. Germline assignment: CDR1 MDHEN and CDR2 SYDVKM. Trimming took off 6 bases at V and 3 bases at J, with 8 bases between the two ends. This CDR3 is CASSPVYTEAFF. CDR3 coding DNA: TGTGCCAGCAGCCCGGTGTACACTGAAGCTTTCTTT. Full variable domain (missing parts from reference TRBV28 and TRBJ1-1): DVKVTQSSRYLVKRTGEKVFLECVQDMDHENMFWYRQDPGLGLRLIYFSYDVKMKEKGDIPEGYSVSREKKERFSLILESASTNQTSMYLCASSPVYTEAFFGQGTRLTVV.

The chain has TRBV7-2 and TRBJ2-7, with 11 bases that match TRBD1. V lost 6 bases, J lost 6 bases, and 7 bases stayed unmatched. This CDR3 contains 14 residues. Germline V lookup: CDR1 SGHTA, CDR2 FQGNSA. Here the CDR3 reads CASSSDRGPLEQYF. CDR3 coding DNA: TGTGCCAGCAGTTCGGACAGGGGGCCCCTCGAGCAGTACTTC.

This clonotype has a handful of counts. The chain carries TRBV29-1 and TRBJ2-5; 9 bases map to TRBD1. Germline loops: CDR1 SQVTM, CDR2 ANQGSEA. This CDR3 contains 13 residues. With 3 bases clipped from V and 5 bases from J, the junction kept 4 bases outside the gene matches. CDR3: CSVETGGHETQYF. The CDR3 DNA sequence: TGCAGCGTTGAGACAGGGGGACACGAGACCCAGTACTTC.

This clonotype occurred many times. This chain connects TRBV7-2 to TRBJ2-7; 8 bases fit TRBD2. This CDR3 has 16 amino acids. Germline loops: CDR1 SGHTA, CDR2 FQGNSA. With V trimmed by 0 bases and J by 4 bases, 8 bases remained unmatched. CDR3 DNA: TGTGCCAGCAGCTTAGCGAGGTCTAGCGGGCCTTACGAGCAGTACTTC. This codes for CASSLARSSGPYEQYF.

This rearrangement joins TRBV4-1 to TRBJ2-3; D unresolved. Trimming pared 3 bases from V and 4 bases from J, leaving 5 bases between. The CDR3 length is 12 residues. The germline V gene encodes CDR1 MGHRA and CDR2 YSYEKL. In nucleotides, the CDR3 is TGCGCCAGCAGCCACCCCGCAGATACGCAGTATTTT. Protein: CASSHPADTQYF.

This chain uses TRBV20-1 with TRBJ2-7, with 10 bases fitting TRBD2. V trimming: 0 bases; J trimming: 3 bases; junction bases outside the gene matches: 8. Germline V gene sequence: CDR1 DFQATT, CDR2 SNEGSKA (reference sequence). The length of the CDR3 is 16 residues. The CDR3 is CSARDPSGRGNYEQYF. The CDR3 bases are TGCAGTGCTAGAGATCCAAGCGGGAGGGGTAACTACGAGCAGTACTTC.

This clonotype was detected ten times or more. This chain joins TRBV4-1 and TRBJ2-7; a weak D match, TRBD1 (6 bases). V gave up 4 bases and J gave up 3 bases, with 19 bases separating them. CDR3 length: 16 amino acids. CDR1 and CDR2 (germline): MGHRA, YSYEKL. The CDR3 region is CASSPRVGDILYEQYF. DNA for the CDR3: TGCGCCAGCAGCCCGAGGGTAGGGGACATACTCTACGAGCAGTACTTC.

This chain joins TRBV2 and TRBJ1-2; TRBD1 matches at 11 bases. Germline-derived CDR1 and CDR2 are SNHLY and FYNNEI. CDR3 size: 13 residues. V was pared by 3 bases and J by 7 bases, with 1 base of the junction left unmatched. The CDR3 DNA sequence: TGTGCCAGCAGTGATGGACAGGGGGCTGGCTACACCTTC. Protein: CASSDGQGAGYTF.

This clonotype has just a few counts. This chain uses TRBV12-3 or TRBV12-4 with TRBJ2-7; D is perhaps TRBD1 or TRBD2 (5 bases each). V lost 6 bases to trimming and J lost 7 bases, with 19 bases between them. This CDR3 contains 14 residues. In DNA, the CDR3 is TGTGCCAGCAGGTCCCCGGGACGGTCCGGAGAGCAGTACTTC. The encoded protein is CASRSPGRSGEQYF.

The rearrangement links TRBV29-1 to TRBJ1-1; no firm D call. V lost 4 bases to trimming and J lost 1 base, with 7 bases between them. The CDR3 is made up of 12 amino acids. Germline V gene sequence: CDR1 SQVTM, CDR2 ANQGSEA. CDR3 loop: CSVAKQNTEAFF. The CDR3 DNA sequence: TGCAGCGTTGCAAAGCAGAACACTGAAGCTTTCTTT.

This clonotype was seen a handful of times. The chain carries TRBV29-1 and TRBJ2-5, with a possible D match to TRBD1 (6 bases). Trimming cost V 6 bases and J 5 bases, with 22 bases left between them. The CDR3 sequence is 15 residues long. CDR1 and CDR2 from the germline V gene are SQVTM and ANQGSEA. CDR3 protein: CSVAPGHLISETQYF. CDR3 bases: TGCAGCGTAGCCCCGGGACATCTAATATCGGAGACCCAGTACTTC.

This chain joins TRBV14 and TRBJ1-1; possibly TRBD1 for D (6 bases). CDR1 and CDR2 from the germline V gene are SGHDN and FVKESK. Trimming removed 4 bases from V and 1 base from J, with 16 bases in between. The length of the CDR3 is 16 residues. The CDR3 DNA sequence: TGTGCCAGCAGCCCGACGCCGGGACAACCGAACACTGAAGCTTTCTTT. As protein: CASSPTPGQPNTEAFF.

V is TRBV24-1 and J is TRBJ2-6; 7 positions match TRBD1. Germline assignment: CDR1 KGHDR and CDR2 SFDVKD. The CDR3 has 14 residues. V lost 10 bases to trimming and J lost 1 base; unmatched junction nucleotides: 3. CDR3 protein: CATSRGSGANVLTF. The CDR3 region has the DNA TGTGCCACATCCAGGGGGTCTGGGGCCAACGTCCTGACTTTC.

This clonotype was seen at least ten times. The J gene is TRBJ2-5, the V gene TRBV18; unclear D gene. The germline gives CDR1 KGHSH, CDR2 LQKENI. V was pared by 6 bases and J by 5 bases, with 10 bases between. This CDR3 has 12 amino acids. The DNA for the CDR3 is TGTGCCAGCTCCGATGTCCAGGAGACCCAGTACTTC. This sequence encodes CASSDVQETQYF.

The CDR3 sequence: CSVEGTGPYEQYF. DNA of the CDR3: TGCAGCGTTGAGGGGACGGGTCCCTACGAGCAGTACTTC. The chain is built from TRBV29-1 and TRBJ2-7; D may correspond to TRBD1 or TRBD2 (5 bases each). The germline gives CDR1 SQVTM, CDR2 ANQGSEA. This CDR3 contains 13 residues. The ends were cut back, 3 bases at V and 2 bases at J, with 11 bases in the middle.

This clonotype was picked up a small number of times. This chain uses TRBV20-1 with TRBJ1-6, with D perhaps TRBD1 (5 bases). Trimming pared 2 bases from V and 8 bases from J, leaving 10 bases between. The CDR3 loop spans 13 amino acids. Germline lookup yields CDR1 DFQATT and CDR2 SNEGSKA (reference sequence). The CDR3 DNA sequence: TGCAGTGCTAGACCCCAGGGTCATTCACCCCTCCACTTT. This translates into CSARPQGHSPLHF.

This clonotype has a handful of counts. The chain links TRBV6-6 to TRBJ1-5; TRBD1 might be the D (6 bases). V was cut by 2 bases and J by 2 bases, with 10 bases left in between. The CDR3 runs 15 residues. Germline V gene lookup returns CDR1 MNHNY and CDR2 SVGAGI (reference sequence). The CDR3 sequence is CASSYGGQGNQPQHF. The CDR3 DNA reads TGTGCCAGCAGTTACGGGGGCCAGGGCAATCAGCCCCAGCATTTT.

This clonotype is medium-sized. V usage is TRBV6-2 or TRBV6-3 and J usage is TRBJ2-7; tentatively, D is TRBD2 (6 bases). V shed 0 bases and J shed 2 bases, with 14 bases lying between them. CDR3 length equals 16 residues. CDR1 is MNHEY and CDR2 is SVGEGT in the germline V gene. CDR3 coding DNA: TGTGCCAGCAGTTACTCTTTACGGGAGCCGACCTACGAGCAGTACTTC. Its protein is CASSYSLREPTYEQYF.

V gene TRBV6-2 or TRBV6-3 combines with J gene TRBJ1-2; D gene unclear. V was clipped by 4 bases and J by 3 bases, with 9 bases between them. CDR1 MNHEY and CDR2 SVGEGT come from the germline V gene. The CDR3 runs to 13 residues. The CDR3 DNA is TGTGCCAGCAGTTTAGCGGAGGACTATGGCTACACCTTC. This sequence encodes CASSLAEDYGYTF.

This clonotype has just a few counts. This chain connects TRBV28 to TRBJ2-1; 9 bases map to TRBD2. Germline CDR1 is MDHEN and CDR2 is SYDVKM. The CDR3 spans 17 residues. V lost 1 base and J lost 7; bases outside the gene matches: 11. CDR3 in amino acids: CASSLLEGRRGGNEQFF. CDR3 sequence (DNA): TGTGCCAGCAGTTTATTAGAGGGCCGGCGGGGGGGTAATGAGCAGTTCTTC.